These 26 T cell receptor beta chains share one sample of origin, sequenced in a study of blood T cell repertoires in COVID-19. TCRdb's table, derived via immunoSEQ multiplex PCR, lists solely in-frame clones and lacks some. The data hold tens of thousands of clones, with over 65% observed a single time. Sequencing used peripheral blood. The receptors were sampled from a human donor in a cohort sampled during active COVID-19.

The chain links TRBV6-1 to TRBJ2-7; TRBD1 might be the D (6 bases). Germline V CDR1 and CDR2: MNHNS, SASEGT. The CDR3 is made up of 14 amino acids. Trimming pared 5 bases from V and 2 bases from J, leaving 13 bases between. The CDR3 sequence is CASSPQGSTYEQYF. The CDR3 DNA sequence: TGTGCCAGCAGTCCACAGGGAAGTACCTACGAGCAGTACTTC.

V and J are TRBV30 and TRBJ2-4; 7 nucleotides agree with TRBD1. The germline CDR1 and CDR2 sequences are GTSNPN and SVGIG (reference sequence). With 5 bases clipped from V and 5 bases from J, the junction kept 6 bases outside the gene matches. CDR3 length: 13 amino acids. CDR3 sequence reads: CAWVQGGENIQYF. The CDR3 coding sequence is TGTGCCTGGGTCCAAGGGGGCGAAAACATTCAGTACTTC. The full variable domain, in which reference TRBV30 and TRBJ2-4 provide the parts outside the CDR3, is SQTIHQWPATLVQPVGSPLSLECTVEGTSNPNLYWYRQAAGRGLQLLFYSVGIGQISSEVPQNLSASRPQDRQFILSSKKLLLSDSGFYLCAWVQGGENIQYFGAGTRLSVL.

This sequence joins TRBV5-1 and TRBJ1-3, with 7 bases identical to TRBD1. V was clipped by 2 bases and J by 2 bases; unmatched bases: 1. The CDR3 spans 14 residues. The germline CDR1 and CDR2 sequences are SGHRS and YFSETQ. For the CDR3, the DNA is TGCGCCAGCAGCTTCGGACAGGCTGGAAACACCATATATTTT. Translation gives CASSFGQAGNTIYF.

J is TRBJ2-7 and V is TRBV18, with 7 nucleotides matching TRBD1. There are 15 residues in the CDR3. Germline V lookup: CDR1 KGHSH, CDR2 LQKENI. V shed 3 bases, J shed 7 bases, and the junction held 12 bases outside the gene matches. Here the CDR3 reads CASSPFTGDSGEQYF. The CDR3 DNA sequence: TGTGCCAGCTCACCTTTTACAGGGGATTCAGGAGAGCAGTACTTC.

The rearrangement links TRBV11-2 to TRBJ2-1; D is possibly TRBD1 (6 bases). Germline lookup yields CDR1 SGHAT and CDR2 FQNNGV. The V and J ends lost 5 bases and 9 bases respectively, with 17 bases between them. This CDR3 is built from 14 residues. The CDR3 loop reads CASSLRTADIEQFF. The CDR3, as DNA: TGTGCCAGCAGCCTCAGGACAGCTGACATTGAGCAGTTCTTC. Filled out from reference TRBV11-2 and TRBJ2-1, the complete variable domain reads EAGVAQSPRYKIIEKRQSVAFWCNPISGHATLYWYQQILGQGPKLLIQFQNNGVVDDSQLPKDRFSAERLKGVDSTLKIQPAKLEDSAVYLCASSLRTADIEQFFGPGTRLTVL.

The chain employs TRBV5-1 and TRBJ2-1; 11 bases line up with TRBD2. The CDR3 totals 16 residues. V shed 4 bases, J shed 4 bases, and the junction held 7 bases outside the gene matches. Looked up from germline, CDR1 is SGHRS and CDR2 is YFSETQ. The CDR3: CASSPTSGSMYNEQFF. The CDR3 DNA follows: TGCGCCAGCAGCCCAACTAGCGGGAGTATGTACAATGAGCAGTTCTTC. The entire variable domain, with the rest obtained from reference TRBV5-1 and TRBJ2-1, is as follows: KAGVTQTPRYLIKTRGQQVTLSCSPISGHRSVSWYQQTPGQGLQFLFEYFSETQRNKGNFPGRFSGRQFSNSRSEMNVSTLELGDSALYLCASSPTSGSMYNEQFFGPGTRLTVL.

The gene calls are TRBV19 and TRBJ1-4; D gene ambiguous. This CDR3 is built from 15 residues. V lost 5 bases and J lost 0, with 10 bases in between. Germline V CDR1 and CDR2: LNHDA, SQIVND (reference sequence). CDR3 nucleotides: TGTGCCAGTAGTGCATCACACGCAACTAATGAAAAACTGTTTTTT. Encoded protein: CASSASHATNEKLFF.

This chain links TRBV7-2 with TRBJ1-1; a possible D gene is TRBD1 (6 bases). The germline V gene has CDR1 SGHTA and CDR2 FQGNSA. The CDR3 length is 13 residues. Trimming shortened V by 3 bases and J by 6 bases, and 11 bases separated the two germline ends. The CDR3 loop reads CASSFTGTAEAFF. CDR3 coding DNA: TGTGCCAGCAGCTTCACAGGGACCGCTGAAGCTTTCTTT.

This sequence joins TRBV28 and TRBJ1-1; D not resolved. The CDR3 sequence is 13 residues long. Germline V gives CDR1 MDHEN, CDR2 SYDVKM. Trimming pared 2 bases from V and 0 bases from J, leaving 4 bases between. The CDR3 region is CASSLLMNTEAFF. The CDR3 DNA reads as TGTGCCAGCAGTTTACTAATGAACACTGAAGCTTTCTTT.

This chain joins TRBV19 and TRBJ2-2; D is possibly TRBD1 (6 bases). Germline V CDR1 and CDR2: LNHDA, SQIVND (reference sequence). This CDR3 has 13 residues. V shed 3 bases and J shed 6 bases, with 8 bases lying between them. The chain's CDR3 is CASSMNRAGELFF. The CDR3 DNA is TGTGCCAGTAGTATGAACAGGGCCGGGGAGCTGTTTTTT.

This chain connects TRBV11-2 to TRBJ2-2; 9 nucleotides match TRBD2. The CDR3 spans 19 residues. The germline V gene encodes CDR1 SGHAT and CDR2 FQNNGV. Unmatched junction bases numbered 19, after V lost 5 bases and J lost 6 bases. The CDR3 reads CASSLRGAGGFVGPGELFF. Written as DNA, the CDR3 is TGTGCCAGCAGCCTAAGAGGGGCGGGAGGGTTCGTTGGGCCCGGGGAGCTGTTTTTT. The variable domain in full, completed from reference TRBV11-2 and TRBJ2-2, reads EAGVAQSPRYKIIEKRQSVAFWCNPISGHATLYWYQQILGQGPKLLIQFQNNGVVDDSQLPKDRFSAERLKGVDSTLKIQPAKLEDSAVYLCASSLRGAGGFVGPGELFFGEGSRLTVL.

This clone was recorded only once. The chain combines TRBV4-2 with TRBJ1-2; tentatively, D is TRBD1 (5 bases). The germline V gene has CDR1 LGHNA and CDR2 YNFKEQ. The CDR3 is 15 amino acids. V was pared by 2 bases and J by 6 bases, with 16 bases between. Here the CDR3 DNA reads TGTGCCAGCAGCCAAACCGCTTGGGGGGTCGATGGCTACACCTTC. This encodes CASSQTAWGVDGYTF.

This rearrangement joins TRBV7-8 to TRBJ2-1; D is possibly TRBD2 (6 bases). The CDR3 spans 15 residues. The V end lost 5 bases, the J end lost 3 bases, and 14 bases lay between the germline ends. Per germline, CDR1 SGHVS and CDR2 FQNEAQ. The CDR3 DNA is TGTGCCAGCAGCCAGCGGGCCTCGGACTACAATGAGCAGTTCTTC. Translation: CASSQRASDYNEQFF.

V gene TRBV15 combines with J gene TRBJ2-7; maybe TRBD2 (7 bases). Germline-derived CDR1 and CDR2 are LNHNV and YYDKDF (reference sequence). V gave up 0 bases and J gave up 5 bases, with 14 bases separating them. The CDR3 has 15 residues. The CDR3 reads CATSRDGRGGNEQYF. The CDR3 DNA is TGTGCCACCAGCAGAGATGGGAGGGGGGGTAACGAGCAGTACTTC.

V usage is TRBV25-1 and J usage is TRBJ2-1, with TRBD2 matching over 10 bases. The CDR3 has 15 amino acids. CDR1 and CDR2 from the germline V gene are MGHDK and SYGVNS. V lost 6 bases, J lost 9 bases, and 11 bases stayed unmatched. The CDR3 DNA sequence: TGTGCCAGCAGAGCCAGCGGGGGGGCAAAGGGTGAGCAGTTCTTC. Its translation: CASRASGGAKGEQFF.

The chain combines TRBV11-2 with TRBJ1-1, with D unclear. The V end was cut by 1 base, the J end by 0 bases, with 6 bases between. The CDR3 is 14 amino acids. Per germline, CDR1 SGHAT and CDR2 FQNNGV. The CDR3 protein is CASSLGVMNTEAFF. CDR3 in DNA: TGTGCCAGCAGCTTAGGTGTCATGAACACTGAAGCTTTCTTT.

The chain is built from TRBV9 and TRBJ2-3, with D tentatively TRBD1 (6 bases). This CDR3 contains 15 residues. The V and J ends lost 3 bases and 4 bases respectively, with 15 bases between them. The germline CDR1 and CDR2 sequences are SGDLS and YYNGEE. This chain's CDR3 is CASSDITGSADTQYF. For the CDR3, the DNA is TGTGCCAGCAGCGATATTACAGGGTCGGCAGATACGCAGTATTTT. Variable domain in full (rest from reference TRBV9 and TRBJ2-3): DSGVTQTPKHLITATGQRVTLRCSPRSGDLSVYWYQQSLDQGLQFLIQYYNGEERAKGNILERFSAQQFPDLHSELNLSSLELGDSALYFCASSDITGSADTQYFGPGTRLTVL.

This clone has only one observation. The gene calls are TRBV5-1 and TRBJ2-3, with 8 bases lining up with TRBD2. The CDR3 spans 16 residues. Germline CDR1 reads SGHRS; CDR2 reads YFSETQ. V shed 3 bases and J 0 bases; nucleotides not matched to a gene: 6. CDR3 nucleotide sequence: TGCGCCAGCAGCTCAATCCTAGCGGGCAGCACAGATACGCAGTATTTT. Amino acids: CASSSILAGSTDTQYF.

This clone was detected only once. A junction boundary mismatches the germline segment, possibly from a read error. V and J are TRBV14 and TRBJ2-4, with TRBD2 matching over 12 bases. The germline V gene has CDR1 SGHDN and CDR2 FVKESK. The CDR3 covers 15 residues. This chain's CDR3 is CASSQGLAGLNIQYF. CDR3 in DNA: TGTGCCAGCAGTCAAGGACTAGCGGGGTTAAACATTCAGTACTTC.

CDR3 bases: TGTGCCAGCAGCACCGACAGGGGTGATCAGCCCCAGCATTTT. Translating it yields CASSTDRGDQPQHF. The V call is TRBV2, the J call TRBJ1-5; 8 nucleotides line up with TRBD1. Trimming took 6 bases from V and 5 from J; bases not matched to a gene: 6. Germline-derived CDR1 and CDR2 are SNHLY and FYNNEI. The CDR3 length is 14 residues.

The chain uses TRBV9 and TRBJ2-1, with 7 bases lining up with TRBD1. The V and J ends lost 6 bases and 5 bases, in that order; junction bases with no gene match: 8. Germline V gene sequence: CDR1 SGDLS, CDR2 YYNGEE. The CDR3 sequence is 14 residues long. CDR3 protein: CASTTGTADNEQFF. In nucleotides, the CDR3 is TGTGCCAGCACCACCGGGACAGCGGACAATGAGCAGTTCTTC.

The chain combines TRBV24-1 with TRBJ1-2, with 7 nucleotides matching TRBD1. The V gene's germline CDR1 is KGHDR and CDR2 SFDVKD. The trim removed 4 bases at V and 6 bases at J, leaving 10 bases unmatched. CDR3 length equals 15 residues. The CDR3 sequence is CATSDQLTGMNGYTF. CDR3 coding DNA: TGTGCCACCAGTGACCAACTGACAGGGATGAATGGCTACACCTTC.

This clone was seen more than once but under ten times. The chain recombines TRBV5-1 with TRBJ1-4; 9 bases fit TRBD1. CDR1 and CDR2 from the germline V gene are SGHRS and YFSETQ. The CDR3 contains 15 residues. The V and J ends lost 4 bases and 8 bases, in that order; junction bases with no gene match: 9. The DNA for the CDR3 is TGCGCCAGCAGCAGCAGCGGGGACAGGGAGGAAAAACTGTTTTTT. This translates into CASSSSGDREEKLFF.

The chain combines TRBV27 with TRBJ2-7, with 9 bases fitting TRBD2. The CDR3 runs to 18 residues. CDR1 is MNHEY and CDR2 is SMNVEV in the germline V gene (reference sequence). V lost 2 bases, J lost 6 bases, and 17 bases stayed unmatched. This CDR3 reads CASSLLGLAVGRSGEQYF. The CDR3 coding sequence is TGTGCCAGCAGTTTACTGGGACTAGCCGTGGGGAGGTCAGGCGAGCAGTACTTC.

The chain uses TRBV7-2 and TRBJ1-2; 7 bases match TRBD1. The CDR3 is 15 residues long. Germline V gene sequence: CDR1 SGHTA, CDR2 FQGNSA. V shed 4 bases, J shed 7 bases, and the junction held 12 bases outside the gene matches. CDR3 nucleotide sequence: TGTGCCAGCAGCTCCTTGACAGGGAGTGTGGGTGGCTACACCTTC. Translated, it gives CASSSLTGSVGGYTF. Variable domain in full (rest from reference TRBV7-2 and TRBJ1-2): GAGVSQSPSNKVTEKGKDVELRCDPISGHTALYWYRQSLGQGLEFLIYFQGNSAPDKSGLPSDRFSAERTGGSVSTLTIQRTQQEDSAVYLCASSSLTGSVGGYTFGSGTRLTVV.

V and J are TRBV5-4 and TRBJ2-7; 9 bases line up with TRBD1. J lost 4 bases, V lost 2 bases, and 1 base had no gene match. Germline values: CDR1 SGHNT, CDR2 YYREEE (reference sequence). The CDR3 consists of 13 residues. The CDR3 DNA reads TGTGCCAGCAGCTTACAGGGGGCTTACGAGCAGTACTTC. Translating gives CASSLQGAYEQYF.